The T cell receptor beta chain under discussion was sequenced for a study of tissue T cells after allogeneic stem cell transplantation (dated by TCRdb to 2022 to 2024). Looking at the study overall: All GVHD patients received grafts from donors, several unmodified and three CD34-selected to deplete T cells. If a tissue had multiple samples, a pathologist reviewed H&E sections so that samples with histologically apparent lymphocytes got priority for sequencing. The study profiled TCR beta repertoires in many tissues obtained from research autopsies of patients with and without GVHD, and also in mouse models of GVHD. The human part of the study was a prospective observational study with no blinding and no randomization.

Overall results and qualifications from the work: Few T cell clones were found to be shared across patients, but shared repertoire signatures across patients were revealed in a tissue-specific fashion by motif-based clustering. The study did not determine which tissue TCRs were alloreactive or antigen-specific, and some clones might have been persisting host cells. In both patients and mice, T cells from blood and spleen covered only a limited part of the TCR repertoire found in tissues. The patient cohort was small and varied clinically, and sampling depth was recognized as a limitation. Within patients, how anatomically similar tissues were was a major factor shaping TCR repertoire composition, regardless of disease or transplant status.

Library prep was done by the immunoSEQ multiplex PCR assay. TCRbeta CDR3 sequencing was done by Adaptive Biotechnologies at survey depth, reporting CDR3 sequences, V/J genes, productive frequency and template counts. TCR beta CDR3 regions were amplified from genomic DNA instead of RNA. On the study's bioinformatics: Jensen-Shannon divergence was used to quantify pairwise repertoire overlap between tissues, with a value of 1 indicating complete divergence and a value of 0 indicating identical repertoires. Tissues were clustered by single-linkage agglomerative hierarchical clustering of pairwise JSD values and displayed as dendrograms. GLIPH2 was run on all patient samples with simulation_depth 1000, kmer_min_depth 3, cdr3_length_cutoff 8, keeping groups with more than two unique CDR3s. A standardized tissue-overlap score was generated by extrapolating Jaccard GLIPH-group overlap across patients to a standard repertoire size of 1000 clones. Associations of diversity with clinical or experimental variables used linear mixed-effect models with tissue fixed effects and individual random effects. The source is immuneACCESS, and TCRdb retained only in-frame sequences with V and J called. Part of the clones is not carried over; for the studies checked, unresolved V genes explain less than half of this, and the remainder is unexplained. V and J calls and clone size are copied from that table; D and trimming were computed from the DNA. Here the sample has fewer than 2,000 clones; about 81% occur a single time. The ten largest clones take up approximately 8.6% of the sample.

In regard to this clone: Its antigen is not yet known. Base qualities are not provided; no much larger clone lies one nucleotide away.

The time point label, read with the paper, signifies: human tissue collected at research (rapid) autopsy. Over an approximately 3-year period, about seven adult allo-HCT recipients with steroid-refractory GVHD were prospectively enrolled in a research-autopsy study. Gastrointestinal GVHD was present in all GVHD patients, each of whom received several lines of GVHD-directed therapy, and roughly 5 of these patients also had skin involvement. After a median post-mortem interval of roughly 9.8 hours, autopsy tissues were collected, including GI sites from esophagus to rectum, liver, skin, and lymphoid organs such as spleen. Each autopsy specimen was bisected, with one portion flash-frozen in liquid nitrogen and the remainder formalin-fixed, and the outer muscle layers of GI specimens were removed. To extract genomic DNA from frozen tissues, either the Mag-Bind Blood & Tissue DNA HDQ 96 Kit on a Chemagic 360 or the DNeasy Blood & Tissue Kit was used. Extracted DNA was further purified with the Genomic DNA Clean & Concentrator-25 kit because of concern about red blood cell contamination.

The TCR originated in a male patient aged 60 or older with steroid-refractory graft-versus-host disease after an allogeneic stem cell transplant. Some T cells may be donor cells from the graft after a transplant. This specimen consisted of stomach tissue, obtained at autopsy.

The base sequence is TGCGCCAGCAGCCCAACCCCACAGGGTACATTCGATGGCTACACCTTC. Its translation is CASSPTPQGTFDGYTF. This sequence uses TRBV5-1 and TRBJ1-2; TRBD1 is possibly the D segment (6 matching bases). CDR1 and CDR2 (SGHRS, YFSETQ) derive from the germline V gene. The CDR3 sequence holds 16 residues, the cysteine and phenylalanine included. Here the CDR3 DNA is all that survives: 48 bases in frame from base 1. V sheds 4 bases and J sheds 6 bases, leaving 22 bases between their ends.